The 29 T cell receptor beta chains below were found in one sample sequenced in a study of graft-versus-host responses after intestinal transplantation. Their antigens are not known. The method was immunoSEQ multiplex PCR; TCRdb's version includes in-frame clones alone and lacks a portion of them. The repertoire includes around 97,000 clones, 90% to 95% of them detected once, and roughly 5.6% sits in the top ten. The sequenced sample was unstimulated CD8+ T cells sorted from spleen or lymph node cells, obtained before intestinal transplant. These TCRs come from a human donor who received an intestinal transplant.

This chain links TRBV11-1 with TRBJ2-2; D remains unclear. The ends were cut back, 1 base at V and 1 base at J, with 13 bases in the middle. The CDR3 contains 17 residues. Looked up from germline, CDR1 is SGHAT and CDR2 is FQDESV (reference sequence). CDR3: CASSLGLSVLNTGELFF. DNA for the CDR3: TGTGCCAGCAGCTTAGGTTTGTCAGTCCTGAACACCGGGGAGCTGTTTTTT.

This chain connects TRBV5-1 to TRBJ2-7; no firm D call. Looked up from germline, CDR1 is SGHRS and CDR2 is YFSETQ. The V gene lost 0 bases and the J gene lost 5 bases, with 9 bases spanning the gap. The CDR3 length is 13 residues. CDR3 coding DNA: TGCGCCAGCAGCTTGGGATTTGCGGACGAGCAGTACTTC. Residues: CASSLGFADEQYF.

The J gene is TRBJ2-3, the V gene TRBV28; TRBD2 matches at 10 bases. Germline-derived CDR1 and CDR2 are MDHEN and SYDVKM. V dropped 5 bases and J dropped 1; count of bases not matched to a gene: 3. This CDR3 contains 15 residues. CDR3 bases: TGTGCCAGCAGTCAAGGGACTAGCGGCACAGATACGCAGTATTTT. It encodes CASSQGTSGTDTQYF.

The gene calls are TRBV6-5 and TRBJ1-5; weak D call: TRBD1 (5 bases). The CDR3 loop spans 12 amino acids. Trimming removed 10 bases at V and 3 bases at J, with 10 bases between. From germline, CDR1 is MNHEY and CDR2 SVGAGI. For the CDR3, the DNA is TGTGCCACCGGCAGGGCCAATCAGCCCCAGCATTTT. Its protein is CATGRANQPQHF.

V and J are TRBV5-1 and TRBJ2-7; 10 positions match TRBD2. CDR3 length: 17 residues. Losses at the gene ends were 0 bases for V and 0 bases for J; bases not matched to a gene: 6. CDR1 and CDR2 (germline): SGHRS, YFSETQ. The CDR3 is CASSLGLAGVSSYEQYF. For the CDR3, the DNA is TGCGCCAGCAGCTTGGGACTAGCGGGTGTCTCCTCCTACGAGCAGTACTTC.

The V and J genes are TRBV7-3 and TRBJ1-6; TRBD1 might be the D (5 bases). The germline V and J ends were trimmed by 2 bases and 10 bases, with 30 bases remaining between them. This CDR3 comprises 20 residues. The germline V gene has CDR1 SGHTA and CDR2 FQGTGA. CDR3 sequence: CASSLYGGLQGGRRSSPLHF. In DNA, the CDR3 is TGTGCCAGCAGCTTATACGGGGGATTGCAGGGTGGCAGGAGAAGCTCACCCCTCCACTTT.

The chain combines TRBV5-6 with TRBJ2-7; D possibly corresponds to TRBD1 (6 bases). CDR3 size: 14 residues. Germline V CDR1 and CDR2: SGHDT, YYEEEE. Trimming pared 2 bases from V and 1 base from J, leaving 10 bases between. In DNA form, the CDR3 reads TGTGCCAGCAGCTTCGGTCAGGGGTCCTACGAGCAGTACTTC. Its translation: CASSFGQGSYEQYF.

V is TRBV2 and J is TRBJ2-1, with D unclear. Germline assignment: CDR1 SNHLY and CDR2 FYNNEI. The CDR3 loop spans 16 amino acids. Trimming removed 8 bases from V and 4 bases from J, with 21 bases in between. The CDR3 protein is CASRRGTLSPYNEQFF. CDR3 nucleotide sequence: TGTGCCAGCCGACGTGGCACCCTAAGCCCATACAATGAGCAGTTCTTC.

The chain couples TRBV5-1 to TRBJ1-6; TRBD1 agrees at 11 bases. Germline CDR1 is SGHRS and CDR2 is YFSETQ. This CDR3 contains 18 residues. V dropped 5 bases and J dropped 0; count of bases not matched to a gene: 7. The DNA for the CDR3 is TGCGCCAGCAGTCCGGCCGGGACAGGGGGCTCCTATAATTCACCCCTCCACTTT. Translation gives CASSPAGTGGSYNSPLHF.

This clone showed up just once. The V gene is TRBV7-3, the J gene TRBJ1-6; no firm D call. Germline V lookup: CDR1 SGHTA, CDR2 FQGTGA. Trimming took 0 bases from V and 9 from J, leaving 12 bases between them. The CDR3 covers 15 residues. CDR3 region: CASSLTAGGSSPLHF. The CDR3 nucleotides read TGTGCCAGCAGCTTAACAGCAGGCGGATCTTCACCCCTCCACTTT.

The CDR3 nucleotides read TGTGCCAGTAGTCCCCTAGCGGCGCAAGAGACCCAGTACTTC. It is translated as CASSPLAAQETQYF. The chain employs TRBV19 and TRBJ2-5, with 7 bases fitting TRBD2. With 5 bases clipped from V and 2 bases from J, the junction kept 5 bases outside the gene matches. Germline loops: CDR1 LNHDA, CDR2 SQIVND (reference sequence). The CDR3 runs to 14 residues. Variable domain in full (rest from reference TRBV19 and TRBJ2-5): DGGITQSPKYLFRKEGQNVTLSCEQNLNHDAMYWYRQDPGQGLRLIYYSQIVNDFQKGDIAEGYSVSREKKESFPLTVTSAQKNPTAFYLCASSPLAAQETQYFGPGTRLLVL.

The genes are TRBV13 and TRBJ1-1, with D possibly TRBD1 on 6 matching bases. The germline V gene has CDR1 PRHDT and CDR2 FYEKMQ (reference sequence). Trimming left V 1 base short and J 1 base short, with 10 bases between. The CDR3 covers 15 residues. The CDR3 bases are TGTGCCAGCAGCTTAGAGACAGGATGGAACACTGAAGCTTTCTTT. Amino acid sequence: CASSLETGWNTEAFF.

The chain has TRBV27 and TRBJ2-5, with D unclear. Near its end, the DNA agrees better with TRBJ2-7, so the J call may be wrong. This CDR3 contains 16 residues. Germline values: CDR1 MNHEY, CDR2 SMNVEV (reference sequence). The CDR3 spells CASSFYPGGAAYEQYF. The CDR3 coding sequence is TGTGCCAGCAGTTTTTACCCCGGCGGAGCAGCCTACGAGCAGTACTTC.

This chain uses TRBV11-2 with TRBJ2-1; TRBD2 might be the D (6 bases). The CDR3 contains 16 residues. Germline V gene data show CDR1 as SGHAT and CDR2 as FQNNGV. Trimming cost V 5 bases and J 8 bases, with 22 bases left between them. The CDR3 nucleotides are TGTGCCAGCAGCCCCCTTGGGAGGAGTGAGGAAGATGAGCAGTTCTTC. Translation: CASSPLGRSEEDEQFF.

The rearrangement joins TRBV5-1 to TRBJ2-5; the D is unclear. Looked up from germline, CDR1 is SGHRS and CDR2 is YFSETQ. The CDR3 runs to 15 residues. V lost 1 base and J lost 1, with 11 bases in between. CDR3 region: CASSLTVISQETQYF. CDR3 nucleotides: TGCGCCAGCAGCTTGACAGTTATTTCCCAAGAGACCCAGTACTTC. The whole variable domain, filled in from reference TRBV5-1 and TRBJ2-5, reads KAGVTQTPRYLIKTRGQQVTLSCSPISGHRSVSWYQQTPGQGLQFLFEYFSETQRNKGNFPGRFSGRQFSNSRSEMNVSTLELGDSALYLCASSLTVISQETQYFGPGTRLLVL.

This chain connects TRBV14 to TRBJ2-1; D is undetermined. This CDR3 has 15 amino acids. Trimming removed 5 bases from V and 3 bases from J, with 14 bases in between. CDR1 is SGHDN and CDR2 is FVKESK in the germline V gene. The CDR3 nucleotides are TGTGCCAGCAGCTCGTATGGCCTCGGCTACAATGAGCAGTTCTTC. Residues: CASSSYGLGYNEQFF.

In nucleotides, the CDR3 is TGTGCCAGCAGCTTAACGGACACCGGGGAGCTGTTTTTT. This translates into CASSLTDTGELFF. The genes are TRBV7-6 and TRBJ2-2; no reliable D call. The V end was cut by 2 bases, the J end by 3 bases, with 4 bases between. Looked up from germline, CDR1 is SGHVS and CDR2 is FNYEAQ. The CDR3 loop spans 13 amino acids.

V gene TRBV7-2 combines with J gene TRBJ2-5, with D perhaps TRBD1 (7 bases). Germline V CDR1 and CDR2: SGHTA, FQGNSA. V was clipped by 4 bases and J by 5 bases, with 17 bases between them. The CDR3 is 15 amino acids. CDR3 coding DNA: TGTGCCAGCAGCTCATCAGGGGGGCCGTCGGAGACCCAGTACTTC. Its translation is CASSSSGGPSETQYF.

The chain carries TRBV4-1 and TRBJ1-5; a weak D match, TRBD1 (6 bases). The V and J ends lost 1 base and 5 bases respectively, with 12 bases between them. CDR3 length equals 15 residues. The germline V gene has CDR1 MGHRA and CDR2 YSYEKL. The CDR3 sequence: CASSQVGRGDQPQHF. CDR3 in DNA: TGCGCCAGCAGCCAAGTCGGGAGGGGGGATCAGCCCCAGCATTTT.

This chain connects TRBV27 to TRBJ2-1; TRBD1 matches 8 bases. V shed 1 base, J shed 2 bases, and the junction held 4 bases outside the gene matches. Germline V gene lookup returns CDR1 MNHEY and CDR2 SMNVEV (reference sequence). This CDR3 comprises 16 residues. The CDR3 sequence is CASSLWGTGAYNEQFF. In DNA form, the CDR3 reads TGTGCCAGCAGTTTATGGGGGACAGGTGCCTACAATGAGCAGTTCTTC.

In its sample, this clone was seen once. The chain has TRBV6-6 and TRBJ1-1; D is possibly TRBD1 (5 bases). Germline V gene data show CDR1 as MNHNY and CDR2 as SVGAGI (reference sequence). Trimming cost V 10 bases and J 5 bases, with 11 bases left between them. The CDR3 loop spans 11 amino acids. Here the CDR3 reads CATWGRTEAFF. The CDR3 DNA follows: TGTGCCACCTGGGGGAGGACTGAAGCTTTCTTT.

The rearrangement uses TRBV6-5 and TRBJ1-1; D is perhaps TRBD1 (5 bases). Germline CDR1 reads MNHEY; CDR2 reads SVGAGI. The CDR3 runs 15 residues. Trimming pared 3 bases from V and 4 bases from J, leaving 15 bases between. The CDR3 DNA is TGTGCCAGCAGTTATGAGGGGTCAGGGATCACTGAAGCTTTCTTT. It codes for CASSYEGSGITEAFF.

The V and J genes are TRBV6-1 and TRBJ2-3; no clear D gene. Germline values: CDR1 MNHNS, CDR2 SASEGT. The CDR3 is 13 residues long. Trimming took off 11 bases at V and 5 bases at J, with 17 bases between the two ends. CDR3 in amino acids: CARRGAVRDTQYF. For the CDR3, the DNA is TGTGCCCGCCGAGGTGCGGTACGAGATACGCAGTATTTT.

The CDR3 nucleotides are TGTGCCAGCAGCTCAATCGGGTCGGGGAAGGCTAAAAACATTCAGTACTTC. It specifies CASSSIGSGKAKNIQYF. The chain links TRBV7-6 to TRBJ2-4; possible D gene TRBD2, 5 bases. This CDR3 comprises 17 residues. V was trimmed by 4 bases and J by 4 bases, leaving 20 bases between them. The germline V gene encodes CDR1 SGHVS and CDR2 FNYEAQ.

The V gene is TRBV19, the J gene TRBJ2-3, with 10 bases identical to TRBD1. This CDR3 contains 15 residues. V dropped 8 bases and J dropped 5; count of bases not matched to a gene: 10. Germline-derived CDR1 and CDR2 are LNHDA and SQIVND (reference sequence). CDR3 residues: CASSWTGGRGDTQYF. The CDR3, as DNA: TGTGCCAGTTCCTGGACAGGGGGTAGAGGAGATACGCAGTATTTT.

DNA for the CDR3: TGCGCCAGCAGCCCCGGGGTAGAAACCTACAATGAGCAGTTCTTC. Residues: CASSPGVETYNEQFF. This chain connects TRBV5-1 to TRBJ2-1, with D perhaps matching TRBD2 (5 bases). Germline V gene data show CDR1 as SGHRS and CDR2 as YFSETQ. The CDR3 spans 15 residues. The ends were cut back, 4 bases at V and 2 bases at J, with 13 bases in the middle.

The chain links TRBV29-1 to TRBJ2-7, with 14 bases fitting TRBD2. The CDR3 is 14 amino acids. CDR1 SQVTM and CDR2 ANQGSEA come from the germline V gene. The V gene end was trimmed by 5 bases and the J gene end by 5 bases; junction bases not matched to a gene: 5. The CDR3 reads CSVRGLAGVHEQYF. CDR3 in DNA: TGCAGCGTTCGGGGACTAGCGGGAGTCCACGAGCAGTACTTC.

This rearrangement joins TRBV15 to TRBJ2-7; 7 nucleotides match TRBD1. Looked up from germline, CDR1 is LNHNV and CDR2 is YYDKDF (reference sequence). This CDR3 has 14 residues. Trimming cost V 0 bases and J 2 bases; bases outside gene matches: 1. The CDR3 region has the DNA TGTGCCACCAGCAGAGATCAGGGGGCCTACGAGCAGTACTTC. This translates into CATSRDQGAYEQYF.

This clone is a singleton in its sample. The CDR3, as DNA: TGTGCCAGCAGCATCGAAGCGGGCCCCTCCTACGAGCAGTACTTC. It is translated as CASSIEAGPSYEQYF. The rearrangement uses TRBV11-2 and TRBJ2-7, with D possibly being TRBD2 (6 bases). This CDR3 comprises 15 residues. The germline V and J ends were trimmed by 5 bases and 0 bases, with 14 bases remaining between them. In germline, CDR1 is SGHAT, CDR2 FQNNGV.